The rows below give T cell receptor beta chains drawn from one sample of a study of blood T cell repertoires in COVID-19. The data were produced by immunoSEQ multiplex PCR, yet TCRdb's version contains in-frame clones alone and is incomplete. The sample shows approximately 140,000 clones, about four fifths of them seen only once. The sequencing input was peripheral blood. These receptors were collected from a woman older than 75 in a cohort sampled during active or convalescent COVID-19. Each CDR3 is given with its conserved first and last residue. D genes are given only for firm matches. Not all rows give a size; the values are once, few, many and, for expanded clones, a class.

j_call d_call clone_size v_call cdr3_nt cdr3_aa
TRBJ2-7 - - TRBV5-1 TGCGCCAGCAGCTTTTCTAGGGGGACCTACGAGCAGTACTTC CASSFSRGTYEQYF
TRBJ2-3 TRBD1 - TRBV5-1 TGCGCCAGCAGCTTGGGACAGGGGAGAGATACGCAGTATTTT CASSLGQGRDTQYF
TRBJ2-3 TRBD1 - TRBV7-2 TGTGCCAGCAGCTTTCAGGGGACAGGGGTGACAGATACGCAGTATTTT CASSFQGTGVTDTQYF
TRBJ1-1 - - TRBV23-1 TGCGCCAGCATCAGACACCCAGCCGGTTGTGGCACTGAAGCTTTCTTT CASIRHPAGCGTEAFF
TRBJ1-2 TRBD1 - TRBV6-2/TRBV6-3 TGTGCCAGCAGTTACTCGGGGACAGCTAACTATGGCTACACCTTC CASSYSGTANYGYTF
TRBJ2-5 TRBD1 - TRBV5-1 TGCGCCAGCAGCTTGAGCGCGACAGGGTTGGAGACCCAGTACTTC CASSLSATGLETQYF
TRBJ2-2 TRBD2 once TRBV9 TGTGCCAGCAGCGTAGGGACTAGCGGGGGGGACACCGGGGAGCTGTTTTTT CASSVGTSGGDTGELFF
TRBJ2-7 - - TRBV18 TGTGCCAGCTCACCACTGGGTACAGCATACGAGCAGTACTTC CASSPLGTAYEQYF
TRBJ1-2 - - TRBV5-4 TGTGCCAGCAGCCCGGGTGGCGGAAGACGATCCTTTGGCTACACCTTC CASSPGGGRRSFGYTF
TRBJ2-2 - - TRBV4-3 TGCGCCAGCAGCCAAGCTACCCGGACCGGGGAGCTGTTTTTT CASSQATRTGELFF
TRBJ1-2 TRBD1 - TRBV5-8 TGTGCCAGCAGCTGGGGACAGTTCTATGGCTACACCTTC CASSWGQFYGYTF
TRBJ2-5 - - TRBV7-2 TGTGCCAGCAGCCTCCTGTTGGGGCTAGGTGGGACCCAGTACTTC CASSLLLGLGGTQYF
TRBJ2-1 - once TRBV18 TGTGCCAGCTCACCCCGGAGATCATCCACTACATACAATGAGCAGTTCTTC CASSPRRSSTTYNEQFF
TRBJ2-1 TRBD2 - TRBV5-6 TGTGCCAGCAGTTGGTTCACCGGGACTAGCGGGGGTTACAATGAGCAGTTCTTC CASSWFTGTSGGYNEQFF
TRBJ2-5 - - TRBV2 TGTGCCAGCAGTGGGGCGCCACAAGAGACCCAGTACTTC CASSGAPQETQYF
TRBJ2-7 - - TRBV7-9 TGTGCCAGCAGCTTAATCAGACAGCCCTACGAGCAGTACTTC CASSLIRQPYEQYF
TRBJ1-1 - - TRBV18 TGTGCCAGCTCACCGACAGGATTGAACACTGAAGCTTTCTTT CASSPTGLNTEAFF
TRBJ2-2 TRBD2 - TRBV23-1 TGCGCCAGCAGTCAATCGAGCGGGGGCGTCACCGGGGAGCTGTTTTTT CASSQSSGGVTGELFF
TRBJ2-1 TRBD1 - TRBV3-1/TRBV3-2 TGTGCCAGCAGCCGGACAGGGACTGAGCAGTTCTTC CASSRTGTEQFF
TRBJ2-5 TRBD2 - TRBV4-2 TGTGCCAGCAGCCAAGATCTTACGGGGGGGATGAAGACCCAGTACTTC CASSQDLTGGMKTQYF
TRBJ2-4 TRBD2 once TRBV7-2 TGTGCCAGCAGCTTTCAGCGGGGGGACAAAAACATTCAGTACTTC CASSFQRGDKNIQYF
TRBJ2-3 - - TRBV7-9 TGTGCCAGCAGCTTAGCCGTGACAGATACGCAGTATTTT CASSLAVTDTQYF
TRBJ2-5 TRBD1 - TRBV7-2 TGTGCCAGCAGCAAATCTCCGGGGACAGGGAGGGAGACCCAGTACTTC CASSKSPGTGRETQYF
TRBJ2-2 - few TRBV7-9 TGTGCCAGCAGCTTAGCAGGGGGCACCGGGGAGCTGTTTTTT CASSLAGGTGELFF
TRBJ1-1 - - TRBV6-2/TRBV6-3 TGTGCCAGCAGTCAACCCCACCGGGCCAGGGCCCAAATGAACACTGAAGCTTTCTTT CASSQPHRARAQMNTEAFF
TRBJ2-3 - - TRBV24-1 TGTGCCACCAGTGATCCCTACCCAGATACGCAGTATTTT CATSDPYPDTQYF
TRBJ1-5 - - TRBV4-1 TGCGCCAGCAGCCCCTGGTGGCAGGGAAGGCAGCCCCAGCATTTT CASSPWWQGRQPQHF
TRBJ1-2 - once TRBV4-1 TGCGCCAGCAGCCACCTTGCGGACAGAACCTACTATGGCTACACCTTC CASSHLADRTYYGYTF
TRBJ1-4 TRBD1 once TRBV19 TGTGCCAGTAGTCCGGACAGGGGTGAAAAACTGTTTTTT CASSPDRGEKLFF
TRBJ2-1 TRBD1 - TRBV25-1 TGTGCCAGCAGTGAATTGGGACAGGGGGATAGGGGTGAGCAGTTCTTC CASSELGQGDRGEQFF
TRBJ2-5 - - TRBV5-8 TGTGCCAGCAGCTTGAGACAGGAAGAGACCCAGTACTTC CASSLRQEETQYF
TRBJ1-2 - few TRBV18 TGTGCCAGCTCACCACGGGAGGGGCGTTATGGCTACACCTTC CASSPREGRYGYTF
TRBJ1-6 - - TRBV9 TGTGCCAGCAGCGTCTACGGACAGCTTAATTCACCCCTCCACTTT CASSVYGQLNSPLHF
TRBJ1-1 - - TRBV5-1 TGCGCCAGCAGCCCAGGTCCAGCCGGGAACACTGAAGCTTTCTTT CASSPGPAGNTEAFF
TRBJ1-1 - - TRBV5-1 TGCGCCAGCAGCTTGTTTTCGGACAGCCTGAACACTGAAGCTTTCTTT CASSLFSDSLNTEAFF
TRBJ1-1 - - TRBV29-1 TGCAGCGCAGACCCGGAAGGGGGCACTGAAGCTTTCTTT CSADPEGGTEAFF
TRBJ1-2 TRBD1 - TRBV7-3 TGTGCCAGCAGCGATGGGACAGCTAACTATGGCTACACCTTC CASSDGTANYGYTF
TRBJ2-1 - few TRBV5-4 TGTGCCAGCAGCTTTAACAACCTGAATGAGCAGTTCTTC CASSFNNLNEQFF